Following are 22 T cell receptor beta chains from one sample sequenced in a study of T cell responses to AZD1222 COVID-19 vaccine. Only in-frame clones appear in the TCRdb table, and some are missing; sequencing was by immunoSEQ multiplex PCR. The data show some 120,000 clones, under 90% seen once. The specimen was peripheral blood, collected on day 0 of AZD1222 vaccination. These receptors were obtained from an adult in good health.

This clone occurred a few times. The chain uses TRBV30 and TRBJ1-6, with D tentatively TRBD1 (6 bases). V was cut by 3 bases and J by 9 bases, with 12 bases left in between. This CDR3 spans 13 amino acids. From germline, CDR1 is GTSNPN and CDR2 SVGIG (reference sequence). This chain's CDR3 is CAWREGQTSPLHF. CDR3 coding DNA: TGTGCCTGGAGAGAAGGACAGACTTCACCCCTCCACTTT.

The chain carries TRBV5-1 and TRBJ1-1; no reliable D call. Trimming removed 4 bases from V and 0 bases from J, with 13 bases in between. CDR3 length: 15 residues. Germline values: CDR1 SGHRS, CDR2 YFSETQ. As DNA, the CDR3 is TGCGCCAGCAGCATGATGGGAAGCGTGAACACTGAAGCTTTCTTT. It is translated as CASSMMGSVNTEAFF.

The rearrangement links TRBV12-5 to TRBJ1-4; D ambiguous. The CDR3 totals 14 residues. Per the germline V gene, CDR1 is LGHNT and CDR2 is FRNRAP. V gave up 6 bases and J gave up 10 bases, with 18 bases separating them. The CDR3 is CASGLGNQELKLFF. In nucleotides, the CDR3 is TGTGCTAGTGGCCTGGGGAACCAAGAACTAAAACTGTTTTTT.

In its sample, this clone was seen once. The V gene is TRBV29-1, the J gene TRBJ2-1; D gene ambiguous. The V and J ends lost 1 base and 4 bases respectively, with 11 bases between them. CDR1 SQVTM and CDR2 ANQGSEA come from the germline V gene. This CDR3 spans 14 amino acids. The CDR3 coding sequence is TGCAGCGTTGAAGCTGAGGAGTCGTACAATGAGCAGTTCTTC. It codes for CSVEAEESYNEQFF.

The genes are TRBV6-5 and TRBJ1-1; perhaps TRBD1 as D (6 bases). With 0 bases removed from V and 1 base from J, the gap between germline ends came to 6 bases. The CDR3 covers 14 residues. In germline, CDR1 is MNHEY, CDR2 SVGAGI. This CDR3 is CASSYSGGNTEAFF. The CDR3 coding sequence is TGTGCCAGCAGTTACTCAGGGGGGAACACTGAAGCTTTCTTT.

The chain carries TRBV29-1 and TRBJ2-4; the D is unclear. Deletions cut 7 bases from V and 7 bases from J, with 11 bases between. The germline V gene encodes CDR1 SQVTM and CDR2 ANQGSEA. The CDR3 spans 11 residues. CDR3 protein: CSAYSRNIQYF. The CDR3 bases are TGCAGCGCCTATTCGAGGAACATTCAGTACTTC. The full variable domain, with the rest looked up from reference TRBV29-1 and TRBJ2-4, is SAVISQKPSRDICQRGTSLTIQCQVDSQVTMMFWYRQQPGQSLTLIATANQGSEATYESGFVIDKFPISRPNLTFSTLTVSNMSPEDSSIYLCSAYSRNIQYFGAGTRLSVL.

The chain employs TRBV6-5 and TRBJ2-1, with D possibly TRBD2 on 6 matching bases. Per the germline V gene, CDR1 is MNHEY and CDR2 is SVGAGI. CDR3 length equals 15 residues. V was pared by 3 bases and J by 3 bases, with 12 bases between. CDR3 loop: CASSYSETSYNEQFF. As DNA, the CDR3 is TGTGCCAGCAGTTATTCTGAGACTAGCTACAATGAGCAGTTCTTC.

The CDR3 DNA reads as TGCAGCGTTGAAGGGAGGGTCAATAGGGGCTACACCTTC. This codes for CSVEGRVNRGYTF. The J gene is TRBJ1-2, the V gene TRBV29-1; D gene uncertain. From germline, CDR1 is SQVTM and CDR2 ANQGSEA. Trimming pared 1 base from V and 8 bases from J, leaving 14 bases between. There are 13 residues in the CDR3.

This chain joins TRBV5-5 and TRBJ2-7; 8 bases agree with TRBD1. The CDR3 covers 14 residues. The germline V gene has CDR1 SGHKS and CDR2 YYEKEE (reference sequence). Trimming at V came to 6 bases and at J to 5 bases, leaving 10 bases not matched to a gene. This CDR3 is CASTRRTGRDEQYF. CDR3 bases: TGTGCCAGCACAAGGAGGACAGGGCGGGACGAGCAGTACTTC.

This clone was observed once. The genes are TRBV19 and TRBJ2-1; no definite D call. The CDR3 has 15 amino acids. Trimming took 5 bases from V and 0 from J, leaving 11 bases between them. Germline values: CDR1 LNHDA, CDR2 SQIVND (reference sequence). CDR3 in amino acids: CASSSGRSSYNEQFF. The CDR3 bases are TGTGCCAGTAGTTCGGGCCGGAGCTCCTACAATGAGCAGTTCTTC.

The table lists this clone with a few counts. The V gene is TRBV5-1, the J gene TRBJ2-7; 7 bases are a match to TRBD2. J gave up 3 bases and V 4 bases, and 10 bases lay outside the gene matches. There are 15 residues in the CDR3. Germline lookup yields CDR1 SGHRS and CDR2 YFSETQ. CDR3 sequence: CASSQDAGDFYEQYF. The DNA of the CDR3 is TGCGCCAGCAGCCAGGACGCGGGGGACTTCTACGAGCAGTACTTC.

The rearrangement links TRBV7-8 to TRBJ1-5; TRBD1 matches at 7 bases. The V gene end was trimmed by 1 base and the J gene end by 8 bases; junction bases not matched to a gene: 8. Per the germline V gene, CDR1 is SGHVS and CDR2 is FQNEAQ. This CDR3 is built from 15 residues. CDR3 amino acids: CASSLELTGQKPQHF. Written as DNA, the CDR3 is TGTGCCAGCAGCTTAGAATTAACGGGACAGAAGCCCCAGCATTTT.

The V and J genes are TRBV10-2 and TRBJ2-5, with 7 bases matching TRBD2. V was pared by 4 bases and J by 5 bases, with 22 bases of the junction left unmatched. Germline lookup yields CDR1 WSHSY and CDR2 SAAADI. The CDR3 loop spans 19 amino acids. For the CDR3, the DNA is TGCGCCAGCAGTGGGGGCGGGAGAGGGGAGGGCCATTATGGGGAGACCCAGTACTTC. It is translated as CASSGGGRGEGHYGETQYF.

V and J are TRBV28 and TRBJ2-7; D uncertain. The V end was cut by 6 bases, the J end by 3 bases, with 6 bases between. Germline V lookup: CDR1 MDHEN, CDR2 SYDVKM. The CDR3 loop spans 11 amino acids. CDR3 loop: CASRSNYEQYF. The CDR3 DNA sequence: TGTGCCAGCAGGTCTAACTACGAGCAGTACTTC.

The chain couples TRBV10-3 to TRBJ1-4; D is ambiguous. Per the germline V gene, CDR1 is ENHRY and CDR2 is SYGVKD. Trimming left V 4 bases short and J 3 bases short, with 6 bases between. The CDR3 totals 13 residues. The CDR3 DNA reads TGTGCCATCAGTGGTAAGGCTAATGAAAAACTGTTTTTT. The encoded protein is CAISGKANEKLFF.

This sequence joins TRBV30 and TRBJ1-3; no clear D. The V and J ends lost 2 bases and 0 bases respectively, with 5 bases between them. This CDR3 is 13 amino acids long. Germline-derived CDR1 and CDR2 are GTSNPN and SVGIG (reference sequence). CDR3 nucleotides: TGTGCCTGGAGTTTAGCCTCTGGAAACACCATATATTTT. It is translated as CAWSLASGNTIYF.

V and J are TRBV4-1 and TRBJ1-4, with 12 bases identical to TRBD1. Trimming removed 3 bases from V and 8 bases from J; junction bases left unmatched: 7. Germline V gene lookup returns CDR1 MGHRA and CDR2 YSYEKL. The CDR3 consists of 16 residues. This chain's CDR3 is CASSHGPGTGGEKLFF. The CDR3 nucleotides are TGCGCCAGCAGCCACGGACCCGGGACAGGGGGCGAAAAACTGTTTTTT.

In its sample, this clone was seen a few times. The genes are TRBV7-9 and TRBJ2-5, with 10 bases aligning to TRBD2. CDR1 is SEHNR, CDR2 FQNEAQ, per germline (reference sequence). V gave up 1 base and J gave up 5 bases; unmatched junction bases: 10. The CDR3 extends over 17 amino acids. The chain's CDR3 is CASSLGSAGGPGETQYF. The DNA of the CDR3 is TGTGCCAGCAGCTTAGGTTCAGCGGGAGGGCCGGGCGAGACCCAGTACTTC.

This clone appeared a single time. This chain uses TRBV7-2 with TRBJ2-1, with 9 bases that match TRBD2. Trimming at V came to 2 bases and at J to 9 bases, leaving 8 bases not matched to a gene. Germline CDR1 is SGHTA and CDR2 is FQGNSA. The CDR3 covers 15 residues. CDR3 nucleotide sequence: TGTGCCAGCAGCTTAAGGGTGGCGGGAGGGGGTGAGCAGTTCTTC. It codes for CASSLRVAGGGEQFF.

This clone was seen only once. The genes are TRBV11-2 and TRBJ2-7, with D possibly TRBD2 on 6 matching bases. V was cut by 1 base and J by 3 bases, with 7 bases left in between. This CDR3 comprises 13 residues. Germline-derived CDR1 and CDR2 are SGHAT and FQNNGV. This CDR3 reads CASSLVGSYEQYF. The CDR3 DNA follows: TGTGCCAGCAGCTTAGTCGGGAGCTACGAGCAGTACTTC.

This chain links TRBV15 with TRBJ1-3, with D perhaps matching TRBD1 (5 bases). This CDR3 comprises 16 residues. Germline V CDR1 and CDR2: LNHNV, YYDKDF (reference sequence). V was clipped by 1 base and J by 2 bases, with 12 bases between them. In DNA, the CDR3 is TGTGCCACCAGCAGAGGGGGGTCTGACGCTGGAAACACCATATATTTT. Protein product: CATSRGGSDAGNTIYF.

V gene TRBV1 combines with J gene TRBJ2-7; TRBD1 reflects the table's D call only, with no check against the DNA. TRBV1 is given as a pseudogene. This CDR3 contains 16 residues. The CDR3 nucleotides read TGCACCAGCAGCCCGGAGCTATGCAGGGTATTTCGCGAGCAGTACTTC. This gives the protein CTSSPELCRVFREQYF.